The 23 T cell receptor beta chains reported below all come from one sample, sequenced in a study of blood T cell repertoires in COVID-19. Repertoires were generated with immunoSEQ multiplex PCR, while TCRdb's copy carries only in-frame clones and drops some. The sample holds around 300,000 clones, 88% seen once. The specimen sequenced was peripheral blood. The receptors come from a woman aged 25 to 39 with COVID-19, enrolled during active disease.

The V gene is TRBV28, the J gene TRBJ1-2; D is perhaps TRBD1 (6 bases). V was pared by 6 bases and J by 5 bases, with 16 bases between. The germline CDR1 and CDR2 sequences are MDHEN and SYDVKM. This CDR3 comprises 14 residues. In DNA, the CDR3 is TGTGCCAGCAGGCCGGCCCAGGGGTGGTATGGCTACACCTTC. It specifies CASRPAQGWYGYTF.

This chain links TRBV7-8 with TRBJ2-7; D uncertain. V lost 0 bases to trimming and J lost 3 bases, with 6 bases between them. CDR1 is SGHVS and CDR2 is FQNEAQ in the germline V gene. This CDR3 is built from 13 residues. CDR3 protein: CASSLATIYEQYV. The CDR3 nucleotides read TGTGCCAGCAGCTTAGCGACAATCTACGAGCAGTACGTC.

CDR3 in amino acids: CASSQTTVKYYEQYF. CDR3 DNA sequence: TGCGCCAGCAGCCAAACAACAGTGAAGTACTACGAGCAGTACTTC. The genes are TRBV4-1 and TRBJ2-7; D not resolved. This CDR3 contains 15 residues. Trimming shortened V by 2 bases and J by 3 bases, and 14 bases separated the two germline ends. Looked up from germline, CDR1 is MGHRA and CDR2 is YSYEKL.

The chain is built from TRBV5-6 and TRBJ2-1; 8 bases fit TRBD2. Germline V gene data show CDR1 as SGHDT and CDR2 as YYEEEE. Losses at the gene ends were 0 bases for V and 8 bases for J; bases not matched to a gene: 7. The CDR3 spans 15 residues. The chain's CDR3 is CASSLVRGGPDEQFF. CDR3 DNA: TGTGCCAGCAGCTTGGTACGGGGGGGCCCCGATGAGCAGTTCTTC.

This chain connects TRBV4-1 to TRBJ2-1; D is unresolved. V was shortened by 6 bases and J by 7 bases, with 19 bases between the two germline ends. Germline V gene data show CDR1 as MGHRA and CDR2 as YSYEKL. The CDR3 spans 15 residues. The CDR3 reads CASRPSTPTQNEQFF. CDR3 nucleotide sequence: TGCGCCAGCAGACCCTCAACCCCTACCCAAAATGAGCAGTTCTTC.

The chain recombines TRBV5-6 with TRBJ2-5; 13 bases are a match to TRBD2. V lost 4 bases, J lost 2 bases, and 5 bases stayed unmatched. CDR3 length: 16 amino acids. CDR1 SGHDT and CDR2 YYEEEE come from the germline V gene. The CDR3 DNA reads TGTGCCAGCAGCGAAAGGACTAGCGGGAGACAAGAGACCCAGTACTTC. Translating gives CASSERTSGRQETQYF. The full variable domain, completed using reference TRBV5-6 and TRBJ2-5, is DAGVTQSPTHLIKTRGQQVTLRCSPKSGHDTVSWYQQALGQGPQFIFQYYEEEERQRGNFPDRFSGHQFPNYSSELNVNALLLGDSALYLCASSERTSGRQETQYFGPGTRLLVL.

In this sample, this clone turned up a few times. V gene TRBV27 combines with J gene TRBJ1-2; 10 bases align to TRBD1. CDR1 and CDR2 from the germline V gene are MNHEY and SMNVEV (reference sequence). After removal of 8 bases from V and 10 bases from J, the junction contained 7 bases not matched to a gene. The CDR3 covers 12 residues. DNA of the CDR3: TGTGCCAGCGCGACAGGGGGCACCCTCTACACCTTC. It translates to CASATGGTLYTF.

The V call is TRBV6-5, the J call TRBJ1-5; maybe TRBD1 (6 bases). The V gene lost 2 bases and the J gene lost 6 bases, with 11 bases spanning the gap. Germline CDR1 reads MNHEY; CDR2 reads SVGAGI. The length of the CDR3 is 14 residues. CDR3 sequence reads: CASSYGGAGQPQHF. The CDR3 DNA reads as TGTGCCAGCAGTTACGGGGGGGCTGGTCAGCCCCAGCATTTT.

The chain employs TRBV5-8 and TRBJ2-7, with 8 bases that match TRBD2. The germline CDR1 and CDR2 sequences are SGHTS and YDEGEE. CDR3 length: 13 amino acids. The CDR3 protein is CANFDPDSGGEYF. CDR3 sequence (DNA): TGTGCTAACTTTGACCCGGACAGCGGGGGTGAATACTTC.

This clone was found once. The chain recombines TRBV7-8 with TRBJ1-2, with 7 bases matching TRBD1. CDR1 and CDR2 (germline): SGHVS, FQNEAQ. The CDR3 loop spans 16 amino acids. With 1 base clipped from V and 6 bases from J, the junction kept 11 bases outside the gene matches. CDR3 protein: CASSLGRGGPIHGYTF. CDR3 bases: TGTGCCAGCAGCTTAGGTCGAGGGGGCCCTATTCATGGCTACACCTTC.

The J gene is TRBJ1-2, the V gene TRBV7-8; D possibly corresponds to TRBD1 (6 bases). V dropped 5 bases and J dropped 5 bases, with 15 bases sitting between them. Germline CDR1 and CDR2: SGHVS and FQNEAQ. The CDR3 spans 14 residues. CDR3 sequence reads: CASSPGGLSYGYTF. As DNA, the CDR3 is TGTGCCAGCAGCCCCGGGGGGCTTAGTTATGGCTACACCTTC. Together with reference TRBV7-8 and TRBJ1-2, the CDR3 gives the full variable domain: GAGVSQSPRYKVAKRGQDVALRCDPISGHVSLFWYQQALGQGPEFLTYFQNEAQLDKSGLPSDRFFAERPEGSVSTLKIQRTQQEDSAVYLCASSPGGLSYGYTFGSGTRLTVV.

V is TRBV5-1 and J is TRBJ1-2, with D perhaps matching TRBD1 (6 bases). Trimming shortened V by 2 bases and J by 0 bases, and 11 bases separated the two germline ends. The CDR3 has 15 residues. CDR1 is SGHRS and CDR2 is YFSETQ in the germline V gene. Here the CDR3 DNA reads TGCGCCAGCAGCTTTCGGGACACCGCTAACTATGGCTACACCTTC. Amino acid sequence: CASSFRDTANYGYTF.

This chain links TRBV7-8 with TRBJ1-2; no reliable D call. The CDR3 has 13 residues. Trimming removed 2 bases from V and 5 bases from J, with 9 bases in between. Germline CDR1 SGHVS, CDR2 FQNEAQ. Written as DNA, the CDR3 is TGTGCCAGCAGCTTATCCCTTCTATATGGCTACACCTTC. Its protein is CASSLSLLYGYTF.

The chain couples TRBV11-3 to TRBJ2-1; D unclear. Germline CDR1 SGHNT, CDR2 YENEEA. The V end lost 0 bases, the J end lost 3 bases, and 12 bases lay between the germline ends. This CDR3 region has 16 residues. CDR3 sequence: CASSLDLTGSYNEQFF. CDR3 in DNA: TGTGCCAGCAGCTTAGATTTGACTGGAAGCTACAATGAGCAGTTCTTC. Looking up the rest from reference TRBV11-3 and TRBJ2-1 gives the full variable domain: EAGVVQSPRYKIIEKKQPVAFWCNPISGHNTLYWYLQNLGQGPELLIRYENEEAVDDSQLPKDRFSAERLKGVDSTLKIQPAELGDSAVYLCASSLDLTGSYNEQFFGPGTRLTVL.

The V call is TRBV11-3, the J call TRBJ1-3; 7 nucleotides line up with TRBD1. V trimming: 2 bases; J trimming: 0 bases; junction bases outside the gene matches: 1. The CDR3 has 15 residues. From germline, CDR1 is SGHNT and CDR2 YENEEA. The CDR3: CASSLRQGSGNTIYF. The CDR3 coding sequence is TGTGCCAGCAGCTTAAGACAGGGCTCTGGAAACACCATATATTTT.

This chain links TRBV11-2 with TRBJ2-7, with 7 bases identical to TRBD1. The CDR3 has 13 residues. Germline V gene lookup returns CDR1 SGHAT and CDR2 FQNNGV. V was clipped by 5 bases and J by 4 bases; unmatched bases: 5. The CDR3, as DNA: TGTGCCAGCAGCCAACAGGGGCATTACGAGCAGTACGTC. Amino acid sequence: CASSQQGHYEQYV.

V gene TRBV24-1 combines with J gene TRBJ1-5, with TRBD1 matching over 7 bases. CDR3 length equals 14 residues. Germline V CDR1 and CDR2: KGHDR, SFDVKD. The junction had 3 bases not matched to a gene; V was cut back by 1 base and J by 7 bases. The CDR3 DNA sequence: TGTGCCACCAGTGATTTCGGGACAGAACAGCCCCAGCATTTT. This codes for CATSDFGTEQPQHF.

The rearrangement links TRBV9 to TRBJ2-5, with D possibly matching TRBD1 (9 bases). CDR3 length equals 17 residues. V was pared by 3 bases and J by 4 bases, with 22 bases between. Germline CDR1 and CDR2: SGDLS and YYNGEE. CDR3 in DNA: TGTGCCAGCAGCGCGGGACAGGGCCAGCGGGGGCGAGAGACCCAGTACTTC. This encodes CASSAGQGQRGRETQYF.

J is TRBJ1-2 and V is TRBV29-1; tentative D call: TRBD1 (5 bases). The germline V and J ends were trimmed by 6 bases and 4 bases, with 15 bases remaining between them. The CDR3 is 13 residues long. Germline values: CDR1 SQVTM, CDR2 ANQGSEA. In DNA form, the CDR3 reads TGCAGCGTCCGTTCGACAGCCTCCTATGGCTACACCTTC. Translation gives CSVRSTASYGYTF.

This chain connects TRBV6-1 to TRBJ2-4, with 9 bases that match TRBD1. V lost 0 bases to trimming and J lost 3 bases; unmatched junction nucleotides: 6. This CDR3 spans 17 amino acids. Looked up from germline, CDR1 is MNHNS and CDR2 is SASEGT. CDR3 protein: CASSEATGGQGKNIQYF. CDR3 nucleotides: TGTGCCAGCAGTGAAGCCACAGGGGGCCAGGGCAAAAACATTCAGTACTTC.

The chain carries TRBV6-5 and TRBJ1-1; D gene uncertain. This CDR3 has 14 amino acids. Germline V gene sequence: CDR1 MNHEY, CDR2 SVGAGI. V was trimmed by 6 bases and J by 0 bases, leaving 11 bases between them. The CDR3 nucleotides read TGTGCCAGCAGACTGCACGTCATGAACACTGAAGCTTTCTTT. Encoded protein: CASRLHVMNTEAFF.

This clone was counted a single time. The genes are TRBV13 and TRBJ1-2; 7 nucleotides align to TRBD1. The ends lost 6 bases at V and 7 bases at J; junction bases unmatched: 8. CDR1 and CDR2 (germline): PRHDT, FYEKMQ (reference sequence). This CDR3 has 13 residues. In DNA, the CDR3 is TGTGCCAGCAGTCGACAGGGCCTTTCTGGCTACACCTTC. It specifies CASSRQGLSGYTF.

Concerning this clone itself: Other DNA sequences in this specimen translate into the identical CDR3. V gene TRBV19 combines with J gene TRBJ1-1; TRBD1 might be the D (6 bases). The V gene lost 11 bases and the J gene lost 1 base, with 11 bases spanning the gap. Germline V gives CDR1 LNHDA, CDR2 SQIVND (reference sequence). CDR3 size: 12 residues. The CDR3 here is CASLTGNTEAFF. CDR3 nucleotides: TGTGCCTCTTTGACAGGGAACACTGAAGCTTTCTTT.